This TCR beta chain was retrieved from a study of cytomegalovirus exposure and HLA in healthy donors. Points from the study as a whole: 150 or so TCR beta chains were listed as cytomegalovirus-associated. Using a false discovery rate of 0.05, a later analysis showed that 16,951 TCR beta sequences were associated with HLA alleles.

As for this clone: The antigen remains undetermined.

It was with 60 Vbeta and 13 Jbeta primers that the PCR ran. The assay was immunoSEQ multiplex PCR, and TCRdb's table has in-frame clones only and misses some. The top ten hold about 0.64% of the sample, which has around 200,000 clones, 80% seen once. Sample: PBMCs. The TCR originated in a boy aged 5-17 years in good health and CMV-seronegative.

The CDR3 DNA reads as TGTGCCAGCAGTAGACGGACAACCTTACCCATCTACGAGCAGTACTTC. Its translation is CASSRRTTLPIYEQYF. This chain joins TRBV11-3 and TRBJ2-7, with a possible D match to TRBD1 (5 bases). V was trimmed by 6 bases and J by 3 bases, leaving 21 bases between them. The CDR3 contains 16 residues. The germline V gene encodes CDR1 SGHNT and CDR2 YENEEA.